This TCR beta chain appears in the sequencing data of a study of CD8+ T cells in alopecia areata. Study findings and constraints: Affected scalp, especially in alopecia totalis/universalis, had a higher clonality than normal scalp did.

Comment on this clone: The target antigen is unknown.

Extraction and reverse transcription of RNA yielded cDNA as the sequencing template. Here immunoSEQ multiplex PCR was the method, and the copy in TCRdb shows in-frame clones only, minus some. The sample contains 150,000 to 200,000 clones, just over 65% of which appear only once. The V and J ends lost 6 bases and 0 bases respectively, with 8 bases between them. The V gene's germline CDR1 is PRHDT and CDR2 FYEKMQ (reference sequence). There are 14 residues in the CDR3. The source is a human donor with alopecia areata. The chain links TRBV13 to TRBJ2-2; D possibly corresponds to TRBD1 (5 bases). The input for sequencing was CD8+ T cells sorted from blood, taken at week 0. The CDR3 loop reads CASSPGSNTGELFF. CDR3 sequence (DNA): TGTGCCAGCAGTCCAGGGTCGAACACCGGGGAGCTGTTTTTT.